What follows is one T cell receptor beta chain and its context. No antigen is known for it. The data were taken from a study of shared clonotypes between healthy human individuals. Study-level points and caveats: Sequencing depth was predicted to influence how clonotypes are shared among donors.

The CDR3 extends over 15 amino acids. Germline CDR1 is LGHNA and CDR2 is YNFKEQ. Trimming shortened V by 0 bases and J by 4 bases, and 13 bases separated the two germline ends. Naive CD8 cells, CD45RO-negative and positively selected for CCR7, excluded terminally differentiated effector memory CD45RA+ cells. The assay was immunoSEQ multiplex PCR, and TCRdb's table has in-frame clones only and misses some. The sample lists approximately 600,000 clones, around 96% occurring once. This TCR derives from a woman younger than 45 in good health. The chain has TRBV4-2 and TRBJ2-7; no definite D call. The sequencing input was naive CD8+ T cells sorted from blood. CDR3 DNA sequence: TGTGCCAGCAGCCAAGAATGGAGTACCAATTACGAGCAGTACTTC. This translates into CASSQEWSTNYEQYF.